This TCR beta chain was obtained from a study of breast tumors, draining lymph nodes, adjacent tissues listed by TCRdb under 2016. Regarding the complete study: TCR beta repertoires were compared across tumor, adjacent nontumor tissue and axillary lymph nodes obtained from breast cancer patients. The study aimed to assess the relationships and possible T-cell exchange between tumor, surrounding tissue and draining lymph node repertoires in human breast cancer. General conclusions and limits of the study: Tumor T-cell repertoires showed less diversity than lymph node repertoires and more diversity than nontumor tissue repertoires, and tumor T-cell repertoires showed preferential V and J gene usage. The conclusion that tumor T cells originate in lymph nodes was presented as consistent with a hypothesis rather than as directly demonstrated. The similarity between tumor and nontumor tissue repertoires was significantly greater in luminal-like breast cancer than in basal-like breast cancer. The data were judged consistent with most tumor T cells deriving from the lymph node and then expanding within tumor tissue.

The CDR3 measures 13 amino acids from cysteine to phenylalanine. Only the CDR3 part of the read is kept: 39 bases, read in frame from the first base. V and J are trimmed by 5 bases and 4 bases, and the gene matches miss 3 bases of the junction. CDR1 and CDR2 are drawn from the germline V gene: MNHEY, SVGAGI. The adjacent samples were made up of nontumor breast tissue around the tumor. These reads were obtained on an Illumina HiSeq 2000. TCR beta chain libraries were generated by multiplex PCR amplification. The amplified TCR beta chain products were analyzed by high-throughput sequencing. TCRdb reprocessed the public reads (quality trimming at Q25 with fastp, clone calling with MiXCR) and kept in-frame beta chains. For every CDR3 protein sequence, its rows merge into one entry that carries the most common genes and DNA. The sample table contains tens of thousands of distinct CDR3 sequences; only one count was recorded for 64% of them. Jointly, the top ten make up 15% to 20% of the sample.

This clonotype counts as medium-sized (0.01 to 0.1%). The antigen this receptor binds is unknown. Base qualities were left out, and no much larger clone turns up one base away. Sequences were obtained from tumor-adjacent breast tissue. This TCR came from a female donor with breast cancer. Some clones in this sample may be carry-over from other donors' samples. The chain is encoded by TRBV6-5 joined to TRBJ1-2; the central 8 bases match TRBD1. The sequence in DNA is TGTGCCAGCAGTCAGGGGGCCTCCTATGGCTACACCTTC. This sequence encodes CASSQGASYGYTF.